Listed below are T cell receptor beta chains from one sample, sequenced in a study of vaccination and CD4 T cells after COVID-19. These TCRs are of unknown antigen specificity. TCRdb ran MiXCR on the PCR reads and lists one entry per CDR3 protein. The sample lists about 16,000 distinct CDR3 sequences; less than 35% were seen once. Specimen: cultured CD4+ T cells from blood. The origin of the receptors is a human donor with COVID-19. CDR3s include the opening cysteine and the closing phenylalanine or tryptophan. D genes are given only for firm matches. The size field is filled for only some rows; it gives once, few, many or a size class.

J gene	D gene	V gene	clone size	CDR3 DNA	CDR3 protein
TRBJ2-5	TRBD1	TRBV30	.	TGTGCCTGGAGGGAGACAGGGGGGTCGTCCCAGTACTTC	CAWRETGGSSQYF
TRBJ1-5	.	TRBV2	few	TGTGCCAGCAGTGAGAAATTTCAGCCCCAGCATTTT	CASSEKFQPQHF
TRBJ1-2	.	TRBV24-1	medium-sized	TGTGCCACCAGTGAACCTACCGGCGGACAGAGCGGAATTTCTGGCTACACCTTC	CATSEPTGGQSGISGYTF
TRBJ1-1	.	TRBV18	.	TGTGCCAGCTCACCTCTCAGGGTAGGCACTGAAGCTTTCTTT	CASSPLRVGTEAFF
TRBJ1-6	.	TRBV20-1	few	TGCAGTGCTAGCGTTCAGGGGAAAAATTCACCCCTCCACTTT	CSASVQGKNSPLHF
TRBJ2-1	.	TRBV29-1	.	TGCAGCGTTATAGGGTTGTCCTCCTACAATGAGCAGTTCTTC	CSVIGLSSYNEQFF
TRBJ2-5	TRBD2	TRBV19	.	TGTGCCAGTAGTGAGGGACTAGCGGGGGGAGCACCCACGGCCCAGTACTTC	CASSEGLAGGAPTAQYF
TRBJ1-5	.	TRBV6-1	few	TGTGCCAGCAGTGAGGGGCCCGTCAACGGGGGTCAGCCCCAGCATTTT	CASSEGPVNGGQPQHF
TRBJ1-6	TRBD1	TRBV5-5	few	TGTGCCAGCACCTCAGGGGGGGTAGGATCACCCCTCCACTTT	CASTSGGVGSPLHF
TRBJ2-3	TRBD2	TRBV20-1	.	TGCAGTGCTGATAGCGGGGGGGCCGCCACAGATACGCAGTATTTT	CSADSGGAATDTQYF
TRBJ1-1	TRBD1	TRBV6-9	.	TGTGCCAGCAGCCGGACAGGGAAATTGAACACTGAAGCTTTCTTT	CASSRTGKLNTEAFF
TRBJ2-4	.	TRBV2	few	TGTGCCAGCAGTCCCGAGGGAGCCAAAAACATTCAGTACTTC	CASSPEGAKNIQYF
TRBJ1-5	.	TRBV6-1	.	TGTGCCAGCAGTGATCGAGGTCAGCCCCAGCATTTT	CASSDRGQPQHF
TRBJ2-7	.	TRBV6-1	.	TGTGCCAGCAGCCCCCGGGGGAAGACCTCCTACGAGCAGTACTTC	CASSPRGKTSYEQYF
TRBJ1-5	.	TRBV20-1	medium-sized	TGCAGTGCTAGAAAGGGTGTCAATCAGCCCCAGCATTTT	CSARKGVNQPQHF
TRBJ2-6	TRBD1	TRBV4-2	.	TGTGCCAGCGGGTCAGGGGGCTCTGGGGCCAACGTCCTGACTTTC	CASGSGGSGANVLTF
TRBJ1-6	.	TRBV21-1	.	TGTGCCAGCAGCAAAGGTGTCAGGGGGGTCTGGCCCTATAATTCACCCCTCCACTTT	CASSKGVRGVWPYNSPLHF
TRBJ1-2	.	TRBV20-1	medium-sized	TGCAGTGCTAGCCCGTACCTCCTCTCTAATGGCTACACCTTC	CSASPYLLSNGYTF
TRBJ1-5	TRBD1	TRBV24-1	.	TGTGCCACCAGTGATTCGCGGACAGGGGGCTGGGGTCAGCCCCAGCATTTT	CATSDSRTGGWGQPQHF
TRBJ2-2	TRBD2	TRBV19	.	TGTGCCAGTAGTAAGGGCGTGTCGGGGGGGCGCACCGGGGAGCTGTTTTTT	CASSKGVSGGRTGELFF
TRBJ1-5	.	TRBV6-1	.	TGTGCCAGCAGAACAGGCGGAGTACGTAATCAGCCCCAGCATTTT	CASRTGGVRNQPQHF
TRBJ2-3	.	TRBV12-1	few	TGTGCCAGCAGCTTTGCGGGGGGGCGCACAGATACGCAGTATTTT	CASSFAGGRTDTQYF
TRBJ1-5	.	TRBV23-1	.	TGCGCCGGCAGTCAAAGGGGGGACATAGGGGCTAGCAATCAGCCCCAGCATTTT	CAGSQRGDIGASNQPQHF
TRBJ2-3	.	TRBV27	.	TGTGCCAGCAGTTTACAGAGCACAGATACGCAGTATTTT	CASSLQSTDTQYF
TRBJ1-2	.	TRBV21-1	.	TGTGCCAGCAGCAAAGTTACCGGTAACTATGGCTACACCTTC	CASSKVTGNYGYTF
TRBJ1-5	TRBD1	TRBV20-1	.	TGCAGTGCTGCCGGGACAGCCAATCAGCCCCAGCATTTT	CSAAGTANQPQHF
TRBJ1-2	.	TRBV2	few	TGTGCCAGCAGTGAAGCGAGGTCTTCCTATGGCTACACCTTC	CASSEARSSYGYTF
TRBJ2-7	.	TRBV12-3/TRBV12-4	.	TGTGCCAGCAGTCCGGACAAGACCTACGAGCAGTACTTC	CASSPDKTYEQYF
TRBJ2-5	.	TRBV5-4	.	TGTGCCAGCAGCTTGCCCACCGGTCAGGAGACCCAGTACTTC	CASSLPTGQETQYF
TRBJ2-1	.	TRBV6-2/TRBV6-3	.	TGTGCCAGCAGTTATGTGGGGCAGGGGGGTTACAATGAGCAGTTCTTC	CASSYVGQGGYNEQFF
TRBJ1-1	.	TRBV20-1	.	TGCAGTGCTCTGCCAGGGGCCACTGAAGCTTTCTTT	CSALPGATEAFF
TRBJ2-7	TRBD2	TRBV5-4	.	TGTGCCAGCAGCTTGGAGTCGGGGGGTGGGTACGAGCAGTACTTC	CASSLESGGGYEQYF
TRBJ1-1	.	TRBV11-3	.	TGTGCCAGCAGCTTAGAGGACCTGAACACTGAAGCTTTCTTT	CASSLEDLNTEAFF
TRBJ1-1	TRBD1	TRBV6-2/TRBV6-3	few	TGTGCCAGCAGTTCCCCGGGACAGGGTGGCACTGAAGCTTTCTTT	CASSSPGQGGTEAFF
TRBJ1-6	TRBD1	TRBV12-3/TRBV12-4	.	TGTGCCAGCAGGGGGACAGAGTATTCACCCCTCCACTTT	CASRGTEYSPLHF
TRBJ1-1	TRBD1	TRBV10-1	.	TGCGCCAGCAGTGAGTCCAAGGGTAGGACAGGGGAGGGGAGGTCTGAAGCTTTCTTT	CASSESKGRTGEGRSEAFF
TRBJ1-2	.	TRBV19	.	TGTGCCAGTAGTATTCTTACCCTGGCCGAAAACTATGGCTACACCTTC	CASSILTLAENYGYTF
TRBJ2-7	.	TRBV7-2	few	TGTGCCAGCGCCGTCTCAGGGCGCTACGAGCAGTACTTC	CASAVSGRYEQYF
TRBJ1-4	.	TRBV28	.	TGTGCCAGCAGTTTAAGAGGTGAAAAACTGTTTTTT	CASSLRGEKLFF
TRBJ2-1	TRBD2	TRBV27	.	TGTGCCAGCAGTTTGACTAGCGGGGGGATCAATGAGCAGTTCTTC	CASSLTSGGINEQFF
TRBJ1-2	.	TRBV7-2	.	TGTGCCAGCAGCTTAGCCAAGACCGTTAACTATGGCTACACCTTC	CASSLAKTVNYGYTF
TRBJ2-7	TRBD2	TRBV23-1	few	TGCGCCAGCAGTCAACGACGACGGGACTACGCCAGCTACGAGCAGTACTTC	CASSQRRRDYASYEQYF
TRBJ2-3	.	TRBV5-1	once	TGCGCCAGCAGCTTGTCCCTGGGGCTAACAGATACGCAGTATTTT	CASSLSLGLTDTQYF
TRBJ1-1	.	TRBV20-1	few	TGCAGTGTGAGAAAAGGGGGAACTGAAGCTTTCTTT	CSVRKGGTEAFF
TRBJ1-1	.	TRBV20-1	.	TGCAGTGCTTCCGGGACAATCACTGAAGCTTTCTTT	CSASGTITEAFF
TRBJ2-5	.	TRBV12-3/TRBV12-4	.	TGTGCCAGCAGCCTAGAGATTAGCAGGGGGGAGGAGACCCAGTACTTC	CASSLEISRGEETQYF
TRBJ2-2	.	TRBV24-1	.	TGTGCCACCAGTGACGGAGGGGGGTACACCGGGGAGCTGTTTTTT	CATSDGGGYTGELFF
TRBJ2-7	TRBD1	TRBV2	.	TGTGCCAGCAGTGAGCAGACAGGGGGCTACGAGCAGTACTTC	CASSEQTGGYEQYF
TRBJ2-3	TRBD1	TRBV6-1	few	TGTGCCAGCAGGAGGGGACAGGGGGGGGCAGATACGCAGTATTTT	CASRRGQGGADTQYF
TRBJ2-5	TRBD1	TRBV14	.	TGTGCCAGCAGCGAGGGACAGGGCTGGACCCAGTACTTC	CASSEGQGWTQYF
TRBJ1-4	.	TRBV29-1	.	TGCAGCGCCGGGGACGAAAAACTGTTTTTT	CSAGDEKLFF